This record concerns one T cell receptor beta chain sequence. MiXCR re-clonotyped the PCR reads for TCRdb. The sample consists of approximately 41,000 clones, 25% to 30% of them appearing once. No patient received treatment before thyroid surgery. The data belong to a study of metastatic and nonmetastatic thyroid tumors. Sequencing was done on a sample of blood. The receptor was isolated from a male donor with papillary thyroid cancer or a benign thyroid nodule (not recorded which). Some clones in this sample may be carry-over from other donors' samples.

The CDR3 sequence: CSANRGYSNQPQHF. The CDR3 DNA follows: TGCAGTGCTAACAGGGGGTATAGCAATCAGCCCCAGCATTTT. V gene TRBV20-1 combines with J gene TRBJ1-5; 8 nucleotides line up with TRBD1. V was clipped by 4 bases and J by 0 bases; unmatched bases: 2. CDR1 and CDR2 from the germline V gene are DFQATT and SNEGSKA (reference sequence). This CDR3 spans 14 amino acids.